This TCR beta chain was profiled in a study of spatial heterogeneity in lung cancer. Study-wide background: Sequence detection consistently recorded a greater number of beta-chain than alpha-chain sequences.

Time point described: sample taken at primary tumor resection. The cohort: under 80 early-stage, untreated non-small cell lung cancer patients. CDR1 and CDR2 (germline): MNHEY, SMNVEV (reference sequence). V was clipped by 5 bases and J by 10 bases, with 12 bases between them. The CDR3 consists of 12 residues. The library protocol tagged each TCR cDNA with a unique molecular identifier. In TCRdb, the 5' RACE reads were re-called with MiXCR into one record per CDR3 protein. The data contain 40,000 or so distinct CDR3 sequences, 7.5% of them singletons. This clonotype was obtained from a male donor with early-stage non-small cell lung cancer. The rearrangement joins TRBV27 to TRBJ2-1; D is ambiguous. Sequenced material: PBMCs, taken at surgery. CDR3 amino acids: CASSGPLREQFF. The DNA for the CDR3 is TGTGCCAGCAGTGGGCCCCTCAGGGAGCAGTTCTTC.